This entry features one TCR beta chain sequence. In the original analysis: ImmunoSEQ junction-only sequences lacked quality scores, so their filtering differed. Clones were sequenced by immunoSEQ multiplex PCR, and TCRdb holds only the in-frame ones, with some missing. The DNA was the basis for D and trimming; V, J and clone size are from that table. The sample lists approximately 1.9 million clones; about 93% were seen once. The naive CD8 population came from CD45RO-negative cells selected for CCR7, without terminally differentiated effector memory CD45RA+ cells. This sample was taken from a study of shared clonotypes between healthy human individuals. The V gene end was trimmed by 0 bases and the J gene end by 3 bases; junction bases not matched to a gene: 6. Germline loops: CDR1 LGHNA, CDR2 YNFKEQ. This CDR3 contains 16 residues.

The sequence was obtained from a man aged 18 to 29 in good health. Some clones in this sample may be carry-over from other donors' samples. Sequenced: naive CD8+ T cells from PBMCs. This chain links TRBV4-2 with TRBJ2-7; 9 nucleotides agree with TRBD2. For the CDR3, the DNA is TGTGCCAGCAGCCAAGATCCTAGCGGGGCGGACTACGAGCAGTACTTC. Translation gives CASSQDPSGADYEQYF.